This TCR beta chain was observed in a study of siplizumab effects on memory and regulatory T cells. The method was immunoSEQ multiplex PCR; TCRdb's version includes in-frame clones alone and lacks a portion of them. The sample yields about 100,000 clones, around 90% seen once. From germline, CDR1 is SGHRS and CDR2 YFSETQ. This CDR3 spans 11 amino acids. Trimming took 1 base from V and 5 from J, leaving 3 bases between them. V usage is TRBV5-1 and J usage is TRBJ2-5; D unresolved. The sequence came from a human donor in good health. Sequenced input: CD4+ T cells sorted from blood. The CDR3, as DNA: TGCGCCAGCAGCTTGTCGGAGACCCAGTACTTC. Protein product: CASSLSETQYF.